This T cell receptor beta chain was documented in a study of T cell changes during pregnancy in multiple sclerosis. Data came from immunoSEQ multiplex PCR; TCRdb stores just in-frame clones and leaves some out. Among 99,000 or so clones listed, approximately 93% were seen once. Germline V CDR1 and CDR2: MNHNS, SASEGT. V lost 4 bases and J lost 1, with 7 bases in between. This CDR3 spans 13 amino acids. The sample consisted of peripheral blood, taken after pregnancy. The receptor comes from a female donor with multiple sclerosis, enrolled in a pregnancy study. The chain joins TRBV6-1 to TRBJ1-1; no clear D. The CDR3 region is CASSATANTEAFF. CDR3 sequence (DNA): TGTGCCAGCAGTGCCACAGCGAACACTGAAGCTTTCTTT.